What follows are 3 T cell receptor beta chains derived from one specimen sequenced in a study of CD8 T cells in ankylosing spondylitis. Each CDR3 protein gets one entry after TCRdb re-called the 5' RACE reads with MiXCR. The table records about 240,000 distinct CDR3 sequences, about 10% of them present only once. Sample: blood, either unsorted or a sorted T cell fraction (not recorded which). The receptor source for this set is a male donor with ankylosing spondylitis or in good health (not recorded which).

This clonotype has a count of ten or more. V gene TRBV29-1 combines with J gene TRBJ1-2; TRBD1 agrees at 10 bases. The junction had 2 bases not matched to a gene; V was cut back by 3 bases and J by 4 bases. This CDR3 is built from 13 residues. Germline CDR1 is SQVTM and CDR2 is ANQGSEA. The CDR3 loop reads CSVEDRGGYGYTF. The CDR3 DNA reads TGCAGCGTTGAGGACAGGGGGGGCTATGGCTACACCTTC.

This clonotype came up a few times. The chain combines TRBV20-1 with TRBJ2-7; tentative D call: TRBD1 (5 bases). Germline CDR1 reads DFQATT; CDR2 reads SNEGSKA (reference sequence). V lost 3 bases and J lost 3, with 15 bases in between. The CDR3 loop spans 14 amino acids. CDR3 loop: CSARDIQRGYEQYF. CDR3 DNA: TGCAGTGCTAGGGATATCCAAAGGGGCTACGAGCAGTACTTC.

The CDR3 protein is CASSSRLDDYGYTF. For the CDR3, the DNA is TGTGCCAGCAGCTCCCGACTCGACGACTATGGCTACACCTTC. The J gene is TRBJ1-2, the V gene TRBV7-9; D remains ambiguous. Germline-derived CDR1 and CDR2 are SEHNR and FQNEAQ (reference sequence). The CDR3 runs to 14 residues. Trimming took off 4 bases at V and 3 bases at J, with 12 bases between the two ends.